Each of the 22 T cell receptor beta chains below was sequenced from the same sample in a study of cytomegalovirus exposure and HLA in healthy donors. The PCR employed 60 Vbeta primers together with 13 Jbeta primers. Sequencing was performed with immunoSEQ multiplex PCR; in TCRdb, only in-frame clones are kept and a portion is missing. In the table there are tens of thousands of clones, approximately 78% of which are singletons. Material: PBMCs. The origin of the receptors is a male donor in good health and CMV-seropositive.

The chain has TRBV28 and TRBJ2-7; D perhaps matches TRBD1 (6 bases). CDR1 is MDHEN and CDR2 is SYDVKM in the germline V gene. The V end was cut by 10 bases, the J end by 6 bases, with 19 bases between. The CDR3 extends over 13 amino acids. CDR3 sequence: CATWENRVTEQYF. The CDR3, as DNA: TGTGCCACCTGGGAGAACAGGGTGACCGAGCAGTACTTC. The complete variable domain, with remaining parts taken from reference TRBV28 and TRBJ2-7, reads DVKVTQSSRYLVKRTGEKVFLECVQDMDHENMFWYRQDPGLGLRLIYFSYDVKMKEKGDIPEGYSVSREKKERFSLILESASTNQTSMYLCATWENRVTEQYFGPGTRLTVT.

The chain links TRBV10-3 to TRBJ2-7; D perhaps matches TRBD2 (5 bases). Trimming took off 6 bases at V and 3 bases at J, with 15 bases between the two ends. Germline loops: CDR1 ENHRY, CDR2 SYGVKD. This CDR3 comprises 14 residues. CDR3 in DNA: TGTGCCATCAGGACGAGGAGCGGTGACTACGAGCAGTACTTC. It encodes CAIRTRSGDYEQYF.

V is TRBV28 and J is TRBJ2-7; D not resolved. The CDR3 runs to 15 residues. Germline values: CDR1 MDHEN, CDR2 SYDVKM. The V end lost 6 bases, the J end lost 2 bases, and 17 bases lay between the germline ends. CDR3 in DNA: TGTGCCAGCAGCCCCGGGTCAGCCTTCCCCTACGAGCAGTACTTC. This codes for CASSPGSAFPYEQYF. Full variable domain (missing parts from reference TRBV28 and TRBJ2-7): DVKVTQSSRYLVKRTGEKVFLECVQDMDHENMFWYRQDPGLGLRLIYFSYDVKMKEKGDIPEGYSVSREKKERFSLILESASTNQTSMYLCASSPGSAFPYEQYFGPGTRLTVT.

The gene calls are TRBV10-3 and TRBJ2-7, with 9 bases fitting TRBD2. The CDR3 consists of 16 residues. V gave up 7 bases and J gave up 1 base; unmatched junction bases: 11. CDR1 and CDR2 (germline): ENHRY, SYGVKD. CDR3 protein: CAITDPGLAKSYEQYF. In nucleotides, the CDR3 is TGTGCCATCACCGATCCGGGACTAGCAAAGTCCTACGAGCAGTACTTC.

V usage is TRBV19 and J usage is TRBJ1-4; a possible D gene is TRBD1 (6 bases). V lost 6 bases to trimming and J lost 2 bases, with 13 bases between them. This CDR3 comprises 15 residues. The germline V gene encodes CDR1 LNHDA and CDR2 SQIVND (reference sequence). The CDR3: CASRPDRSTNEKLFF. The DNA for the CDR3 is TGTGCCAGTAGACCCGACAGGTCCACTAATGAAAAACTGTTTTTT.

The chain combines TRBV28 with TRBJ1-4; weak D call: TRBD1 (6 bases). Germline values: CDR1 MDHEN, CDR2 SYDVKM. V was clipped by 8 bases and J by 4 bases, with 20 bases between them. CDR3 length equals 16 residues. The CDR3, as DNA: TGTGCCAGCCGCCACGGCCGAGGGACAAGTAATGAAAAACTGTTTTTT. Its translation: CASRHGRGTSNEKLFF.

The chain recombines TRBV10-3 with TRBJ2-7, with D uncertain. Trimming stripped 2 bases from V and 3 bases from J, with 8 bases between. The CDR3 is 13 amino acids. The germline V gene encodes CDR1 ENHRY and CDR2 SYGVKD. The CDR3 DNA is TGTGCCATCAGTGAGACGCTAATCTACGAGCAGTACTTC. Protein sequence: CAISETLIYEQYF.

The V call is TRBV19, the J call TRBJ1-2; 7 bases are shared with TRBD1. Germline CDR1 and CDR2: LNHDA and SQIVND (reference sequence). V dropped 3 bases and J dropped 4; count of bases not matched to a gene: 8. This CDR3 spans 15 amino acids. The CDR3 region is CASSIAVWDSYGYTF. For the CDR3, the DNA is TGTGCCAGTAGTATCGCAGTTTGGGACAGCTATGGCTACACCTTC.

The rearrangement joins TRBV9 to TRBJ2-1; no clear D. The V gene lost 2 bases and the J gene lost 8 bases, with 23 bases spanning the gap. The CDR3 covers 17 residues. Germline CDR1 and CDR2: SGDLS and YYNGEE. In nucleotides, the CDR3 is TGTGCCAGCAGCGTCCTGTCCCTTGCGGTAGGCCTGCATGAGCAGTTCTTC. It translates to CASSVLSLAVGLHEQFF.

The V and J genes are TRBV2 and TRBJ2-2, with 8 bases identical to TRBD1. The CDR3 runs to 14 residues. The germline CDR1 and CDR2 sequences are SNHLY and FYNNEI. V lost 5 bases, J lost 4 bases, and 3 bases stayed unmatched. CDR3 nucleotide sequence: TGTGCCAGCAGTAGTACAGGGGGCACCGGGGAGCTGTTTTTT. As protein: CASSSTGGTGELFF.

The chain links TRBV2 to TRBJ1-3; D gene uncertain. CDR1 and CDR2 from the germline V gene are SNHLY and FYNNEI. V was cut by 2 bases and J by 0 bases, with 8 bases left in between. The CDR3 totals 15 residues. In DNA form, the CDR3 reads TGTGCCAGCAGTGAACAGTTTTCCTCTGGAAACACCATATATTTT. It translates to CASSEQFSSGNTIYF.

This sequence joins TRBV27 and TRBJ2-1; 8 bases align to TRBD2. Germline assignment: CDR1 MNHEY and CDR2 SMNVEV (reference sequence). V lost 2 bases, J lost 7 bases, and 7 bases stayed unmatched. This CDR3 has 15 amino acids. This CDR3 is CASSLMSGSNNEQFF. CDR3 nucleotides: TGTGCCAGCAGTTTAATGAGCGGGAGTAATAATGAGCAGTTCTTC.

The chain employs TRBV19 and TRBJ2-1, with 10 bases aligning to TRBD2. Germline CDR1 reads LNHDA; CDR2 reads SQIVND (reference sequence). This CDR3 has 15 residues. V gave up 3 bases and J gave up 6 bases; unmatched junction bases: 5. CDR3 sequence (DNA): TGTGCCAGTAGTATGAGGTTAGCGGGGGGCAATGAGCAGTTCTTC. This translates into CASSMRLAGGNEQFF. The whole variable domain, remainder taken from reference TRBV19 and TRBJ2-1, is DGGITQSPKYLFRKEGQNVTLSCEQNLNHDAMYWYRQDPGQGLRLIYYSQIVNDFQKGDIAEGYSVSREKKESFPLTVTSAQKNPTAFYLCASSMRLAGGNEQFFGPGTRLTVL.

The CDR3 region has the DNA TGTGCCTGGAATGGGGTAGACTATTCTGGAAACACCATATATTTT. Its protein is CAWNGVDYSGNTIYF. The chain employs TRBV30 and TRBJ1-3; D is uncertain. The CDR3 has 15 residues. V lost 4 bases to trimming and J lost 1 base, with 14 bases between them. CDR1 and CDR2 from the germline V gene are GTSNPN and SVGIG (reference sequence).

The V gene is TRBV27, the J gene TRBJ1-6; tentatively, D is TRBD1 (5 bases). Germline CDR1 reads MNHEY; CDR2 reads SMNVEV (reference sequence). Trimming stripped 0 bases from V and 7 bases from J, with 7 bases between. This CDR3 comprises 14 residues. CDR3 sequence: CASSLSPGNSPLHF. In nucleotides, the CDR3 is TGTGCCAGCAGTTTATCACCAGGGAATTCACCCCTCCACTTT.

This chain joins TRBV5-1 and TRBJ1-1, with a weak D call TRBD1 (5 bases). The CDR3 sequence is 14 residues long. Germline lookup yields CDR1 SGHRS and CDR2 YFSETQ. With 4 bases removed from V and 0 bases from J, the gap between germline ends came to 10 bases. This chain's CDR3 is CASSGGTVNTEAFF. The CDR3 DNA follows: TGCGCCAGCAGCGGGGGGACGGTGAACACTGAAGCTTTCTTT.

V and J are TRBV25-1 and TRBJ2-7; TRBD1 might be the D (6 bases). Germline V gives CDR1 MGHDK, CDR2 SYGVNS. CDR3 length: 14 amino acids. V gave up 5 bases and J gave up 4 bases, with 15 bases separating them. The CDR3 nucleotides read TGTGCCAGCAGTTCCTTCAGGGGTGTGTACGAGCAGTACGTC. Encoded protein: CASSSFRGVYEQYV.

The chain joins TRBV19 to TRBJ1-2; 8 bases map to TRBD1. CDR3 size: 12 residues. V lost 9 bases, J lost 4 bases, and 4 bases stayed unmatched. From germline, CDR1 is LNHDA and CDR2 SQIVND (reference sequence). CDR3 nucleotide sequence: TGTGCCAGCCAGGGGGCTGGCTATGGCTACACCTTC. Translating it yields CASQGAGYGYTF.

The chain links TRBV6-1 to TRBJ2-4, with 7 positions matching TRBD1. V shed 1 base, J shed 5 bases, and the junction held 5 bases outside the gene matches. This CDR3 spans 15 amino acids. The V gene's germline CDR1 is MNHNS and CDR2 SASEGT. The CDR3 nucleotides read TGTGCCAGCAGTGAAGGGGGGACAGACCAAAACATTCAGTACTTC. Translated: CASSEGGTDQNIQYF.

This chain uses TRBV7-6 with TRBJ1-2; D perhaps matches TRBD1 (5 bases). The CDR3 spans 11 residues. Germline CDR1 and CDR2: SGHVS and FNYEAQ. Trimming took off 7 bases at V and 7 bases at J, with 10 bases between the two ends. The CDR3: CASIQGCGYTF. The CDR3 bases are TGTGCCAGCATCCAGGGCTGTGGCTACACCTTC.

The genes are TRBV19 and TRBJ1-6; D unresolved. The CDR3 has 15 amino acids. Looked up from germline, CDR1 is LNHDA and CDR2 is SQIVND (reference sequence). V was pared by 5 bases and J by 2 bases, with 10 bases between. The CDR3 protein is CASSPGMTYNSPLHF. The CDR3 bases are TGTGCCAGTAGTCCGGGAATGACCTATAATTCACCCCTCCACTTT. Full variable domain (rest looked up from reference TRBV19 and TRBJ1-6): DGGITQSPKYLFRKEGQNVTLSCEQNLNHDAMYWYRQDPGQGLRLIYYSQIVNDFQKGDIAEGYSVSREKKESFPLTVTSAQKNPTAFYLCASSPGMTYNSPLHFGNGTRLTVT.

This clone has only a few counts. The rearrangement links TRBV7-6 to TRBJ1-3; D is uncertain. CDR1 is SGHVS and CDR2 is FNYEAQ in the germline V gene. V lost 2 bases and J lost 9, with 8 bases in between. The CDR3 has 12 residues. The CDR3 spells CASSLLRGTIYF. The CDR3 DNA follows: TGTGCCAGCAGCTTACTCCGGGGCACCATATATTTT.